This T cell receptor (beta chain) is drawn from a study of T-cell memory formation after mild COVID-19. General study findings and limits: Cross-reactive memory seemingly joined, as some responding clones were found in pre-infection memory. The study found balanced CD4/CD8 in clones contracting day 15 to 85 and a CD4+ lean in later expanders. Confirmation was lacking for SARS-CoV-2 specificity of second-wave clones that peaked on day 37.

Constant-segment primers and 5'RACE yielded cDNA libraries for TCR alpha and TCR beta, each carrying sample barcodes and UMIs. TCRdb reprocessed the 5' RACE reads via MiXCR and lists one record per CDR3 protein. The sample includes 190,000 or so distinct CDR3 sequences, approximately 10% of them seen just once. Comment on this clonotype: Its specificity is unknown.

Trimming shortened V by 7 bases and J by 5 bases, and 17 bases separated the two germline ends. This CDR3 contains 15 residues. The clonotype was recovered from a young man who had mild COVID-19 (a few samples of this study predate the infection). Cell type and time point are not known. The J gene is TRBJ2-2, the V gene TRBV12-3 or TRBV12-4, with unresolved D. Sequenced input: PBMCs or a T cell subset sorted from them (not recorded which). This CDR3 is CASIPIRGWTGELFF. The CDR3 coding sequence is TGTGCCAGCATCCCCATCCGAGGATGGACCGGGGAGCTGTTTTTT.